A single TCR beta chain is shown here with its context. Method: immunoSEQ multiplex PCR; TCRdb's copy keeps in-frame clones and lacks some. The sample has some 200,000 clones; 85% to 90% are singletons. The data stem from a study of blood T cell repertoires in COVID-19. This CDR3 spans 13 amino acids. Germline loops: CDR1 SEHNR, CDR2 FQNEAQ (reference sequence). Trimming pared 1 base from V and 2 bases from J, leaving 5 bases between. The source material was PBMCs or T cells enriched from blood (not recorded which). This TCR was recovered from a woman aged 45-60 years in a cohort exposed to, infected with or recovered from COVID-19 (not recorded which). The chain couples TRBV7-9 to TRBJ1-2; D is unresolved. The CDR3: CASSLGGNYGYTF. The CDR3 DNA sequence: TGTGCCAGCAGCTTAGGCGGCAACTATGGCTACACCTTC.